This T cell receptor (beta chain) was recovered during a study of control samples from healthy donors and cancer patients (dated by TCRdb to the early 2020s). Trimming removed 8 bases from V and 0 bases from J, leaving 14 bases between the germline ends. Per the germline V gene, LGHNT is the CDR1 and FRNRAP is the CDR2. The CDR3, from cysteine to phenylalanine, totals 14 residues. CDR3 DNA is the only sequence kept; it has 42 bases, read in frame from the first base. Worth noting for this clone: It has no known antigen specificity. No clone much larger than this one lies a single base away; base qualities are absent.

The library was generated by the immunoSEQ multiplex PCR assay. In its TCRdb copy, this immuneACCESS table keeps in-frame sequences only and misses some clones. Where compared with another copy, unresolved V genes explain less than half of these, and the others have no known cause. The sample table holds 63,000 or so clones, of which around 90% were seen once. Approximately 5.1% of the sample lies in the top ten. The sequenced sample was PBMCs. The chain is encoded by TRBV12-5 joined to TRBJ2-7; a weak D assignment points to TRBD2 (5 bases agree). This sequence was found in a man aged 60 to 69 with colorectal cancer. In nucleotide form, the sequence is TGTGCTAGTAGAGGAGGCGGCAGCTCCTACGAGCAGTACTTC. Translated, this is CASRGGGSSYEQYF.